This record concerns one TCR beta chain sequence. The data were produced by immunoSEQ multiplex PCR, yet TCRdb's version contains in-frame clones alone and is incomplete. The data show tens of thousands of clones, with 82% seen just once and roughly 4.5% held by the top ten. Looked up from germline, CDR1 is LGHNA and CDR2 is YNFKEQ. CDR3 length equals 14 residues. V lost 4 bases, J lost 4 bases, and 11 bases lay in between. This specimen belongs to a study of blood T cell repertoires in COVID-19. The source is a woman in her fifties or sixties with acute or convalescent COVID-19. The sample was peripheral blood. The V and J genes are TRBV4-2 and TRBJ1-3; tentatively, D is TRBD1 (6 bases). The chain's CDR3 is CASSPGTLGNTIYF. The CDR3 nucleotides are TGTGCCAGCAGCCCTGGGACATTAGGAAACACCATATATTTT.